Following are 13 T cell receptor beta chains from one sample sequenced in a study of cytomegalovirus exposure and HLA in healthy donors. Primers included in the PCR were 60 Vbeta and 13 Jbeta primers. Sequencing used immunoSEQ multiplex PCR; TCRdb keeps in-frame clones, though not all of them. The data hold some 150,000 clones, with about three quarters observed a single time. Sequencing was done on a sample of PBMCs. The source is a man in his forties or fifties in good health and CMV-seropositive.

In this sample, this clone turned up a few times. The chain couples TRBV4-3 to TRBJ1-1; 7 bases align to TRBD1. CDR1 is LGHNA and CDR2 is YSLEER in the germline V gene. V lost 5 bases, J lost 1 base, and 13 bases stayed unmatched. This CDR3 region has 17 residues. The CDR3 region has the DNA TGCGCCAGCAGCGCCCATTCGACAGGGACTTCGAACACTGAAGCTTTCTTT. Protein sequence: CASSAHSTGTSNTEAFF.

This clone appeared once. V is TRBV7-3 and J is TRBJ2-5, with 7 bases aligning to TRBD1. With V trimmed by 2 bases and J by 6 bases, 9 bases remained unmatched. Per germline, CDR1 SGHTA and CDR2 FQGTGA. The CDR3 has 15 amino acids. The CDR3 loop reads CASSLSGTDQKTQYF. The CDR3 nucleotides read TGTGCCAGCAGCTTATCTGGGACAGATCAAAAGACCCAGTACTTC.

The chain uses TRBV6-1 and TRBJ1-1, with TRBD1 identical over 7 bases. Trimming took 6 bases from V and 5 from J; bases not matched to a gene: 6. Looked up from germline, CDR1 is MNHNS and CDR2 is SASEGT. The CDR3 contains 13 residues. In DNA, the CDR3 is TGTGCCAGCAGCGGGACAGTTCGGACTGAAGCTTTCTTT. It translates to CASSGTVRTEAFF.

V is TRBV6-6 and J is TRBJ1-5; tentatively, D is TRBD1 (6 bases). The CDR3 is 16 amino acids. The germline V and J ends were trimmed by 4 bases and 3 bases, with 16 bases remaining between them. Germline V gene lookup returns CDR1 MNHNY and CDR2 SVGAGI (reference sequence). Here the CDR3 DNA reads TGTGCCAGCAGTTGGGGGCCGGACAGCTTCAATCAGCCCCAGCATTTT. It specifies CASSWGPDSFNQPQHF.

This rearrangement joins TRBV27 to TRBJ1-2; TRBD1 matches at 7 bases. Germline CDR1 and CDR2: MNHEY and SMNVEV (reference sequence). The CDR3 runs to 15 residues. J lost 2 bases, V lost 0 bases, and 3 bases had no gene match. CDR3 loop: CASSLSGTVNYGYTF. The CDR3 DNA is TGTGCCAGCAGTTTATCCGGGACAGTCAACTATGGCTACACCTTC.

In its sample, this clone was seen a few times. The J gene is TRBJ2-7, the V gene TRBV19; 9 bases are a match to TRBD1. Per germline, CDR1 LNHDA and CDR2 SQIVND (reference sequence). J gave up 1 base and V 1 base, and 5 bases lay outside the gene matches. The CDR3 is 16 residues long. CDR3 residues: CASSIVTGTGSYEQYF. In nucleotides, the CDR3 is TGTGCCAGTAGTATAGTTACCGGGACAGGGTCCTACGAGCAGTACTTC. Together with reference TRBV19 and TRBJ2-7, the CDR3 gives the full variable domain: DGGITQSPKYLFRKEGQNVTLSCEQNLNHDAMYWYRQDPGQGLRLIYYSQIVNDFQKGDIAEGYSVSREKKESFPLTVTSAQKNPTAFYLCASSIVTGTGSYEQYFGPGTRLTVT.

This clone was picked up one time. The J gene is TRBJ2-1, the V gene TRBV5-1, with 9 nucleotides matching TRBD1. Losses at the gene ends were 2 bases for V and 4 bases for J; bases not matched to a gene: 7. There are 16 residues in the CDR3. CDR1 is SGHRS and CDR2 is YFSETQ in the germline V gene. DNA of the CDR3: TGCGCCAGCAGCTTTTCCGGGACAGGGCAGTACAATGAGCAGTTCTTC. Residues: CASSFSGTGQYNEQFF.

V is TRBV5-1 and J is TRBJ1-3; D remains unclear. The CDR3 has 16 residues. Between the trimmed V and J ends, which lost 4 bases and 0 bases, there was a span of 14 bases. Germline V CDR1 and CDR2: SGHRS, YFSETQ. The CDR3 coding sequence is TGCGCCAGCAGCCCACTAGGAGGATCCTCTGGAAACACCATATATTTT. Protein product: CASSPLGGSSGNTIYF.

The genes are TRBV6-5 and TRBJ1-1, with 10 nucleotides matching TRBD1. Germline-derived CDR1 and CDR2 are MNHEY and SVGAGI. Trimming at V came to 7 bases and at J to 3 bases, leaving 8 bases not matched to a gene. The CDR3 is 15 amino acids. CDR3 sequence (DNA): TGTGCCAGCACCCCCTGGACAGGGGGTGACACTGAAGCTTTCTTT. Amino acid sequence: CASTPWTGGDTEAFF.

This clone was picked up a small number of times. This chain uses TRBV28 with TRBJ1-2, with 7 bases aligning to TRBD1. The trim removed 5 bases at V and 8 bases at J, leaving 5 bases unmatched. The CDR3 runs 12 residues. The germline V gene encodes CDR1 MDHEN and CDR2 SYDVKM. The DNA of the CDR3 is TGTGCCAGCAGTGCAGGGGGGAAAGGCTACACCTTC. Its translation: CASSAGGKGYTF.

V and J are TRBV15 and TRBJ2-7; D perhaps matches TRBD2 (6 bases). This CDR3 has 15 residues. Germline CDR1 and CDR2: LNHNV and YYDKDF (reference sequence). Deletions cut 1 base from V and 2 bases from J, with 12 bases between. The CDR3 reads CATSRVEGFTYEQYF. The CDR3 DNA sequence: TGTGCCACCAGCAGAGTGGAGGGGTTCACCTACGAGCAGTACTTC.

This chain links TRBV11-3 with TRBJ2-5, with D tentatively TRBD2 (6 bases). Germline-derived CDR1 and CDR2 are SGHNT and YENEEA. CDR3 length equals 13 residues. The V and J ends lost 5 bases and 2 bases respectively, with 9 bases between them. The DNA of the CDR3 is TGTGCCAGCAGCCTTCGGGGGCAAGAGACCCAGTACTTC. This gives the protein CASSLRGQETQYF.

V and J are TRBV9 and TRBJ2-3; TRBD2 matches at 7 bases. Trimming cost V 0 bases and J 3 bases; bases outside gene matches: 7. This CDR3 contains 16 residues. Germline CDR1 SGDLS, CDR2 YYNGEE. DNA of the CDR3: TGTGCCAGCAGCGTAGGGGCCCAGCGGGATACAGATACGCAGTATTTT. It encodes CASSVGAQRDTDTQYF. The entire variable domain, with the rest obtained from reference TRBV9 and TRBJ2-3, is as follows: DSGVTQTPKHLITATGQRVTLRCSPRSGDLSVYWYQQSLDQGLQFLIQYYNGEERAKGNILERFSAQQFPDLHSELNLSSLELGDSALYFCASSVGAQRDTDTQYFGPGTRLTVL.